A single sample gave rise to the 21 T cell receptor beta chains below, sequenced in a study of CXCR3-negative and CXCR3-positive naive CD8 T cells (dated by TCRdb to the late 2010s). Which antigens these TCRs recognize remains unknown. Points the paper makes about the study in general: Compared with CXCR3-negative naive cells, CXCR3-positive naive cells had TRB CDR3s with higher hydrophobicity (lower Kidera factor 4), lower energy, and higher strength and volume indices.

TCRdb shows the sequencer as NextSeq 550. The Human TCR Profiling Kit (MiLaboratory) was used to make UMI-labeled 5' RACE TRB cDNA libraries. Through TCRdb reprocessing, the reads give one entry per CDR3 protein sequence; DNA is omitted. The sample table records over 50,000 distinct CDR3 sequences. The top ten hold under 0.9% of the sample. The sequenced sample was naive CXCR3+ CD8+ T cells from blood. The intended sense of this specimen's cell subset or site label: CD45RO-CCR7+CD27+CD95- naive CD8+ T cells expressing CXCR3 (TNR3+). These receptors were obtained from a human donor in good health. Some clones in this sample may be carry-over from other donors' samples.

The chain uses TRBV6-2 or TRBV6-3 and TRBJ2-7; the TRBD2 assignment by TCRdb is unverifiable without DNA. This CDR3 region has 14 residues. Germline V CDR1 and CDR2: MNHEY, SVGEGT. The CDR3 sequence: CASSPPGLRYEQYF.

The chain employs TRBV28 and TRBJ1-1; TCRdb gives TRBD1 as the D gene, but with no DNA this cannot be confirmed. Germline-derived CDR1 and CDR2 are MDHEN and SYDVKM. The CDR3 runs 16 residues. The CDR3 protein is CASSLPRTGGFTEAFF.

The CDR3 spells CATSRVGVRAYEQYF. The chain couples TRBV15 to TRBJ2-7. CDR1 is LNHNV and CDR2 is YYDKDF in the germline V gene (reference sequence). This CDR3 has 15 amino acids.

The chain couples TRBV5-1 to TRBJ1-1; TCRdb gives TRBD1 as the D gene, but with no DNA this cannot be confirmed. CDR3 length equals 13 residues. Germline-derived CDR1 and CDR2 are SGHRS and YFSETQ. CDR3 residues: CASRPPVGTEAFF.

This chain joins TRBV7-9 and TRBJ2-3; TCRdb lists TRBD2, though no DNA is available to test this call. CDR1 SEHNR and CDR2 FQNEAQ come from the germline V gene (reference sequence). The CDR3 totals 17 residues. The CDR3 reads CASSTSGGGDSTDTQYF. The full variable domain, completed using reference TRBV7-9 and TRBJ2-3, is DTGVSQNPRHKITKRGQNVTFRCDPISEHNRLYWYRQTLGQGPEFLTYFQNEAQLEKSRLLSDRFSAERPKGSFSTLEIQRTEQGDSAMYLCASSTSGGGDSTDTQYFGPGTRLTVL.

This chain's CDR3 is CASSAQTGGDSYEQYF. V gene TRBV7-6 combines with J gene TRBJ2-7; TCRdb's D call of TRBD1 is untestable without DNA. From germline, CDR1 is SGHVS and CDR2 FNYEAQ. The CDR3 is made up of 16 amino acids.

The V gene is TRBV29-1, the J gene TRBJ2-1; the TRBD1 assignment by TCRdb is unverifiable without DNA. Per the germline V gene, CDR1 is SQVTM and CDR2 is ANQGSEA. This CDR3 is built from 13 residues. The CDR3 is CSDTGGNYNEQFF.

This chain connects TRBV28 to TRBJ2-5; TCRdb proposes TRBD2, but this gene call is untestable without DNA. Germline V gives CDR1 MDHEN, CDR2 SYDVKM. The CDR3 has 13 residues. CDR3 residues: CAARSSGQETQYF.

V and J are TRBV20-1 and TRBJ2-6; TCRdb's assignment of TRBD2 cannot be checked, as there is no DNA. The CDR3 length is 14 residues. Looked up from germline, CDR1 is DFQATT and CDR2 is SNEGSKA (reference sequence). The CDR3 region is CSAPEAAGANVLTF.

This sequence joins TRBV3-1 and TRBJ2-1; there is no DNA to check the TCRdb D call of TRBD1. Germline V gene sequence: CDR1 LGHDT, CDR2 YNNKEL (reference sequence). CDR3 length: 17 residues. CDR3 protein: CASSPATLLKGYNEQFF.

This chain links TRBV6-2 or TRBV6-3 with TRBJ2-5. Germline CDR1 MNHEY, CDR2 SVGEGT. There are 11 residues in the CDR3. The CDR3 here is CASRTGETQYF.

This sequence joins TRBV5-1 and TRBJ2-2. This CDR3 is 15 amino acids long. The germline gives CDR1 SGHRS, CDR2 YFSETQ. The CDR3 loop is CASSWGPVHTGELFF. Full variable domain (outside the CDR3, taken from reference TRBV5-1 and TRBJ2-2): KAGVTQTPRYLIKTRGQQVTLSCSPISGHRSVSWYQQTPGQGLQFLFEYFSETQRNKGNFPGRFSGRQFSNSRSEMNVSTLELGDSALYLCASSWGPVHTGELFFGEGSRLTVL.

The chain recombines TRBV5-4 with TRBJ2-7; TCRdb calls TRBD2, which cannot be checked without DNA. The germline V gene has CDR1 SGHNT and CDR2 YYREEE (reference sequence). The CDR3 totals 17 residues. The CDR3 reads CASSLLLGRQDSYEQYF.

The chain joins TRBV19 to TRBJ1-5. The CDR3 sequence is 18 residues long. Germline V lookup: CDR1 LNHDA, CDR2 SQIVND (reference sequence). The CDR3 is CASSIAVRKDRVHQPQHF.

The rearrangement joins TRBV14 to TRBJ2-1; without DNA, the TCRdb call of TRBD2 cannot be checked. The CDR3 spans 17 residues. CDR1 and CDR2 (germline): SGHDN, FVKESK. The CDR3 loop reads CASSQEFPRLAGNEQFF.

The chain has TRBV10-2 and TRBJ2-7. Germline-derived CDR1 and CDR2 are WSHSY and SAAADI. The CDR3 spans 15 residues. CDR3: CASSEVGVGTHEQYF.

The J gene is TRBJ2-1, the V gene TRBV28; the TCRdb call, TRBD2, lacks DNA for checking. The CDR3 length is 17 residues. Germline loops: CDR1 MDHEN, CDR2 SYDVKM. This chain's CDR3 is CASRRLDSGAPYNEQFF.

The chain is built from TRBV6-5 and TRBJ2-5; with no DNA, the TCRdb D assignment of TRBD2 cannot be verified. The CDR3 spans 15 residues. Germline assignment: CDR1 MNHEY and CDR2 SVGAGI. The CDR3 here is CASSFRQGLQETQYF.

The chain carries TRBV13 and TRBJ2-7; the D gene TCRdb calls, TRBD2, cannot be checked with no DNA. In germline, CDR1 is PRHDT, CDR2 FYEKMQ (reference sequence). The CDR3 runs to 16 residues. CDR3 sequence: CASSSPPQSGRDEQYF. Full variable domain (rest looked up from reference TRBV13 and TRBJ2-7): AAGVIQSPRHLIKEKRETATLKCYPIPRHDTVYWYQQGPGQDPQFLISFYEKMQSDKGSIPDRFSAQQFSDYHSELNMSSLELGDSALYFCASSSPPQSGRDEQYFGPGTRLTVT.

The V call is TRBV29-1, the J call TRBJ1-1; TCRdb picks TRBD1, but there is no DNA to check that call. Germline-derived CDR1 and CDR2 are SQVTM and ANQGSEA. The CDR3 has 11 residues. This chain's CDR3 is CSAGRSIEAFF.

This chain connects TRBV5-5 to TRBJ2-1. CDR3 length: 11 amino acids. Looked up from germline, CDR1 is SGHKS and CDR2 is YYEKEE (reference sequence). The CDR3 spells CASSLETEQFF.